The entry below describes one T cell receptor beta chain. The antigen is undetermined. Both 60 Vbeta primers and 13 Jbeta primers went into the PCR. In the original analysis: In a later analysis, around 10 million of some 80 million unique beta chains occurred in at least two donors. Profiling relied on immunoSEQ multiplex PCR, and the TCRdb table lists in-frame clones only, not all of them. V, J and clone size are those of that table, while D and trimming were read from the DNA. The data hold roughly 200,000 clones, with more than 80% observed a single time. These data originate in a study of cytomegalovirus exposure and HLA in healthy donors. The germline V gene has CDR1 SEHNR and CDR2 FQNEAQ (reference sequence). The CDR3 totals 13 residues. Trimming shortened V by 5 bases and J by 7 bases, and 15 bases separated the two germline ends. General observations from the study: Some public TCRs appeared in many individuals, while most sequences were rare. Specificity for CMV antigens was confirmed in vitro for a few of the CMV-associated chains.

The chain couples TRBV7-9 to TRBJ2-7; possibly TRBD2 for D (6 bases). The sequenced sample was PBMCs. The sequence derives from a boy between 10 and 17 years old in good health and CMV-seronegative. CDR3 in DNA: TGTGCCAGCAGCGGCGGGATCGTTCGAGAGCAGTACTTC. This translates into CASSGGIVREQYF.